The source of this T cell receptor beta chain is a study of blood T cells in healthy people across ages. This clonotype was detected only a few times. The antigen is unknown. Primers used in a second PCR of about 6 to 11 cycles were a sample-barcoded 5' primer and a J-beta primer mix. One entry per CDR3 protein results from TCRdb running MiXCR on the 5' RACE reads. The sample has over 950,000 distinct CDR3 sequences, around two fifths seen once. The V and J ends lost 1 base and 2 bases respectively, with 7 bases between them. Germline lookup yields CDR1 SGHTA and CDR2 FQGNSA. This CDR3 has 14 amino acids. Findings and caveats of the study: Unsorted PBMCs ruled out conclusive naive versus antigen-experienced comparison. In older individuals, TCR beta diversity per million T cells was lower, falling roughly linearly with age.

Material for sequencing was blood. This TCR was sampled from a man aged 18 to 35 in good health. The V call is TRBV7-2, the J call TRBJ2-3, with D uncertain. The CDR3 DNA reads TGTGCCAGCAGCTTAGAAGCCCTCACAGATACGCAGTATTTT. Translation gives CASSLEALTDTQYF.